The text below deals with one TCR beta chain. Its target is unknown. Subsets obtained from CD4+ cells comprised CD45RA+ naive and CD45RA-negative memory cells. Generated by immunoSEQ multiplex PCR, the TCRdb table keeps only in-frame clones and is missing some. In the table there are approximately 1,500,000 clones, 96% of which are singletons. The source of the sample is a study of shared clonotypes between healthy human individuals. General study points: Rarefaction showed that sequencing of sorted subsets was incomplete (despite large depth). Some clonotypes were shared by all four sorted-subset donors, while others were not shared. The non-shared ones had lower generation probabilities than the shared ones.

V was pared by 1 base and J by 5 bases, with 15 bases between. CDR1 and CDR2 from the germline V gene are SEHNR and FQNEAQ (reference sequence). This CDR3 is 16 amino acids long. The sample consisted of naive CD4+ T cells sorted from blood. Subset in this sample: CD45RA+ positively selected. The source is a man aged 25-45 years in good health. The chain links TRBV7-9 to TRBJ2-4; TRBD2 is a possible D gene (7 bases). CDR3 nucleotide sequence: TGTGCCAGCAGCTTAGAAAGGGGGAGGGGCGAAAACATTCAGTACTTC. Protein sequence: CASSLERGRGENIQYF.